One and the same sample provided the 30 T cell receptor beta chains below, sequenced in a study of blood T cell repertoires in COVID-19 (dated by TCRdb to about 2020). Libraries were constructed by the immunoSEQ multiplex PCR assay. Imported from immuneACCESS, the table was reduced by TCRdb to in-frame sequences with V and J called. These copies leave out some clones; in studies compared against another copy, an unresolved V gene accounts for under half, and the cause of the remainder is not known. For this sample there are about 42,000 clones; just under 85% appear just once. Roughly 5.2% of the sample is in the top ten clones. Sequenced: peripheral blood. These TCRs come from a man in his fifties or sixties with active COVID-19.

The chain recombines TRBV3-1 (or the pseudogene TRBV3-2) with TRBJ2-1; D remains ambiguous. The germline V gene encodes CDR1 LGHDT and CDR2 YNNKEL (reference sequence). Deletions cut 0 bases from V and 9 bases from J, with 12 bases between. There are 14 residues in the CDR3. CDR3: CASSQDLVVPEQFF. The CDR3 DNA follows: TGTGCCAGCAGCCAAGATCTGGTAGTTCCTGAGCAGTTCTTC.

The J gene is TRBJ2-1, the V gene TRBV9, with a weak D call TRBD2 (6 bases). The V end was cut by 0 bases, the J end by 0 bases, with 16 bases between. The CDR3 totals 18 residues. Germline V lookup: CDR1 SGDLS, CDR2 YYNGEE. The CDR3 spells CASSVASGVDSSYNEQFF. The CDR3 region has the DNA TGTGCCAGCAGCGTAGCTTCGGGGGTTGACAGCTCCTACAATGAGCAGTTCTTC.

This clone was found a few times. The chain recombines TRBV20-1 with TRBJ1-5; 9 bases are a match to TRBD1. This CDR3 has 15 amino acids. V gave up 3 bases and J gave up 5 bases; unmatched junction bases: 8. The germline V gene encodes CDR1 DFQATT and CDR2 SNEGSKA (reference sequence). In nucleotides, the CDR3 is TGCAGTGCTAGTAGTTGGACAGGGGACGATCAGCCCCAGCATTTT. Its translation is CSASSWTGDDQPQHF.

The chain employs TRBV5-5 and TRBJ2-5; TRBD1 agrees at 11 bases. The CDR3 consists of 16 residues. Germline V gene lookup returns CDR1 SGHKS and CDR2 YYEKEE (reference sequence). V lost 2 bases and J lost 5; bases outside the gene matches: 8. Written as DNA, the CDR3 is TGTGCCAGCAGCTTTGGTGGACAGGGGGCGTGGGAGACCCAGTACTTC. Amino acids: CASSFGGQGAWETQYF.

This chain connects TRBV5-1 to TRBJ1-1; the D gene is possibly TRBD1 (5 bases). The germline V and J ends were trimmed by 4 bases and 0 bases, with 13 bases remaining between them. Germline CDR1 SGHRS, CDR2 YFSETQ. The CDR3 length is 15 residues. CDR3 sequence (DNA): TGCGCCAGCAGCCCAGTAGCAGGGATGAACACTGAAGCTTTCTTT. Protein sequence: CASSPVAGMNTEAFF.

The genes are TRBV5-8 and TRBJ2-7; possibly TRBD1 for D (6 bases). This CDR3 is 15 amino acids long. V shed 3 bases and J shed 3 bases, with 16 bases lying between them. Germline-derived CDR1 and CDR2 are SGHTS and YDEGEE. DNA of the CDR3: TGTGCCAGCAGCTCGGACAGCAAAGGGGTCTACGAGCAGTACTTC. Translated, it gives CASSSDSKGVYEQYF.

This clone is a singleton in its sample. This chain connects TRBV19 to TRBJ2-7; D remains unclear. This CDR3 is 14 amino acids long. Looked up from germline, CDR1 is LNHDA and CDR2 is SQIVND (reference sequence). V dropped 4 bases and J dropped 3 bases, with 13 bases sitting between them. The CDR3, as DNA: TGTGCCAGTAGTACCCCTGGCGGTATCTACGAGCAGTACTTC. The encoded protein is CASSTPGGIYEQYF.

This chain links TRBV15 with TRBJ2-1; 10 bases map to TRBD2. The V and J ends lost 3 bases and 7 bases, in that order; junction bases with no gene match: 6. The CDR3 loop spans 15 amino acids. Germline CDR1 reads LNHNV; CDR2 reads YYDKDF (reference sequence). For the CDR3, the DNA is TGTGCCACCAGCAGGATAGCGGGAGGTGGGAATGAGCAGTTCTTC. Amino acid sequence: CATSRIAGGGNEQFF.

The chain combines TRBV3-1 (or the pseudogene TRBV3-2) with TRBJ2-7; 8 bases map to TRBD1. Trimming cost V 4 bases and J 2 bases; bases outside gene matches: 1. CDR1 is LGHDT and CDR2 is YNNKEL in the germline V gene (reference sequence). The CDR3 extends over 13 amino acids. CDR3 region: CASSLQGAYEQYF. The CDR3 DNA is TGTGCCAGCAGCCTACAGGGGGCCTACGAGCAGTACTTC.

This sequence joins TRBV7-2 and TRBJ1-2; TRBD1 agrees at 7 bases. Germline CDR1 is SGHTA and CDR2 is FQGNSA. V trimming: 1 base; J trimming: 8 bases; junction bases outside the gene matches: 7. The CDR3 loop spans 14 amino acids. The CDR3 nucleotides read TGTGCCAGCAGCTTAGGAGGGCAGGGGGACGGCTACACCTTC. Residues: CASSLGGQGDGYTF. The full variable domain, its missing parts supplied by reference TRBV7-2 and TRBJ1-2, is GAGVSQSPSNKVTEKGKDVELRCDPISGHTALYWYRQSLGQGLEFLIYFQGNSAPDKSGLPSDRFSAERTGGSVSTLTIQRTQQEDSAVYLCASSLGGQGDGYTFGSGTRLTVV.

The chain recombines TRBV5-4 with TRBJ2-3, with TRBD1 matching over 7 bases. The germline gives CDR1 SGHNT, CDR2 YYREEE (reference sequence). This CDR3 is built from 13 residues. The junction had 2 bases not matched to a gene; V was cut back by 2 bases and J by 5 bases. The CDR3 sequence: CASSFRQGDTQYF. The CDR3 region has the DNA TGTGCCAGCAGCTTTAGACAGGGAGATACGCAGTATTTT.

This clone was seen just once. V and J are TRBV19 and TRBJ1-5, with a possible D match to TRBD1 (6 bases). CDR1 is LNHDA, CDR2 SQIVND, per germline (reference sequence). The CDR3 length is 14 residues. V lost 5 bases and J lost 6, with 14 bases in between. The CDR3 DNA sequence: TGTGCCAGTAGTGTTAAATCACAGGGTCAGCCCCAGCATTTT. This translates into CASSVKSQGQPQHF.

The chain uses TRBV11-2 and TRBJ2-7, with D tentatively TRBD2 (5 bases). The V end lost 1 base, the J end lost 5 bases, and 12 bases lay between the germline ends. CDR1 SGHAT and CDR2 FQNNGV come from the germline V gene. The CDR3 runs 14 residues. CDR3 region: CASSLGLLRDEQYF. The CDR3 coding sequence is TGTGCCAGCAGCTTAGGACTATTAAGGGACGAGCAGTACTTC. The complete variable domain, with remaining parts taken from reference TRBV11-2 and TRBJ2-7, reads EAGVAQSPRYKIIEKRQSVAFWCNPISGHATLYWYQQILGQGPKLLIQFQNNGVVDDSQLPKDRFSAERLKGVDSTLKIQPAKLEDSAVYLCASSLGLLRDEQYFGPGTRLTVT.

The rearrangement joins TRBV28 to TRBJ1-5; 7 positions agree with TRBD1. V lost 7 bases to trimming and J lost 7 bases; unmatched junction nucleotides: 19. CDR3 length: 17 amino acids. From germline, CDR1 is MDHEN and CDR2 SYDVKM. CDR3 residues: CASNTRALAGGHQPQHF. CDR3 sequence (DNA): TGTGCCAGCAACACTCGTGCATTGGCAGGGGGTCACCAGCCCCAGCATTTT.

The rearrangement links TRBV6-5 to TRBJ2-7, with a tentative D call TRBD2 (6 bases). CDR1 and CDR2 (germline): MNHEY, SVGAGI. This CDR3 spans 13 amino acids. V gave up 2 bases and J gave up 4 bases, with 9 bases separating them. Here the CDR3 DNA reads TGTGCCAGCAGTTACCCTGGGACTTACGAGCAGTACTTC. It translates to CASSYPGTYEQYF.

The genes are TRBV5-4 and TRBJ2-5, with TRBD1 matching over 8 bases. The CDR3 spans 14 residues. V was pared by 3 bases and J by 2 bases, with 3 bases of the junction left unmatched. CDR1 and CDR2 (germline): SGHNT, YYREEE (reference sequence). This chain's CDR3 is CASSSWTGQETQYF. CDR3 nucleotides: TGTGCCAGCAGCTCTTGGACAGGGCAAGAGACCCAGTACTTC.

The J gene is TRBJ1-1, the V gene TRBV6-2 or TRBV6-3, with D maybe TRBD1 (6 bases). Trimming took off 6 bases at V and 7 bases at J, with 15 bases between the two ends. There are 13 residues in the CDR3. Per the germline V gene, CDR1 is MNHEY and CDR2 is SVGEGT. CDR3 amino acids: CASSLDRRSEAFF. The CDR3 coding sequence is TGTGCCAGCAGCCTCGACAGGAGGAGTGAAGCTTTCTTT.

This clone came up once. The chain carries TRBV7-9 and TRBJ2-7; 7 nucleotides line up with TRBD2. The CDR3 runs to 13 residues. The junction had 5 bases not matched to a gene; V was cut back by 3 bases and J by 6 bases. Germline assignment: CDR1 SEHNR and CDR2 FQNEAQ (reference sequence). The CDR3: CASSLRTSVEQYF. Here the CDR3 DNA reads TGTGCCAGCAGCTTGCGGACTAGTGTCGAGCAGTACTTC.

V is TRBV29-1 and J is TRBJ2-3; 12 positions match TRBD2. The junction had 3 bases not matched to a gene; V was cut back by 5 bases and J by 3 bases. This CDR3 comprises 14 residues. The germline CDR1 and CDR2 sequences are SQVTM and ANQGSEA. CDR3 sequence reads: CSVSGTSGTDTQYF. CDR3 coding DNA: TGCAGCGTTTCCGGGACTAGCGGGACAGATACGCAGTATTTT.

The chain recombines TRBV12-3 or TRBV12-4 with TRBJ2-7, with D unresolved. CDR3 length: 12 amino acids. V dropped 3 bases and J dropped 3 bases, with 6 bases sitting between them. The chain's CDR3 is CASSFNYYEQYF. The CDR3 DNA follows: TGTGCCAGCAGTTTTAACTACTACGAGCAGTACTTC.

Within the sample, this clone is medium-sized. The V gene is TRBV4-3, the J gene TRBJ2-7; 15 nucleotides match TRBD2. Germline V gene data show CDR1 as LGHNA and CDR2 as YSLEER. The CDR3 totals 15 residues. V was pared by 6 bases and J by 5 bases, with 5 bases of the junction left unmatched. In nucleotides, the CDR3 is TGCGCCAGCAGTCTAGGGACTAGCGGGAGGAACGAGCAGTACTTC. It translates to CASSLGTSGRNEQYF.

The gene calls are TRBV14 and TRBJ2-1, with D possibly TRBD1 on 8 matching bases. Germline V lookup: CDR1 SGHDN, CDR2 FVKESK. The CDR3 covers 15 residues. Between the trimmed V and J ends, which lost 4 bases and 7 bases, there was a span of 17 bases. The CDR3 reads CASSPSGGGGNEQFF. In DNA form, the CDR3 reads TGTGCCAGCAGCCCCTCAGGGGGCGGGGGAAATGAGCAGTTCTTC.

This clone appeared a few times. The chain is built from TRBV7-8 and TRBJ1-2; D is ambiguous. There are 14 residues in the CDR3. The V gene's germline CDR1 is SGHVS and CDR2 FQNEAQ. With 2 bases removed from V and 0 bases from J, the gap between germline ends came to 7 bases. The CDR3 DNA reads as TGTGCCAGCAGCTTACGTAGTTCTAACTATGGCTACACCTTC. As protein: CASSLRSSNYGYTF.

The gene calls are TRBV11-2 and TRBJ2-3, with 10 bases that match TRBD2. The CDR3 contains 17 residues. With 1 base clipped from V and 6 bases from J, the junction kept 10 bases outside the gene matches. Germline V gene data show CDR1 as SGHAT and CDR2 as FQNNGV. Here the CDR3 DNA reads TGTGCCAGCAGCTTAGCCGGCAGCGGGAGGGCCTACGATACGCAGTATTTT. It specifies CASSLAGSGRAYDTQYF.

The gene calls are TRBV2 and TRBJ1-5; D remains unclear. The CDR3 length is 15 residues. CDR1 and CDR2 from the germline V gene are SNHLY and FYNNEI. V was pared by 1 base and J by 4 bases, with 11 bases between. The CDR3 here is CASSEGGFSNQPQHF. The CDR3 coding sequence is TGTGCCAGCAGTGAAGGAGGGTTTTCAAATCAGCCCCAGCATTTT.

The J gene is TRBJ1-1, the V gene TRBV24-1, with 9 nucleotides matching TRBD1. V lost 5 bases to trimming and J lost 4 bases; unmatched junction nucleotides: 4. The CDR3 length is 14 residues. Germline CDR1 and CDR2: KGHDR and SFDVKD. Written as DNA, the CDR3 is TGTGCCACCAGTGGTACAGGGGGCCCCACTGAAGCTTTCTTT. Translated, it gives CATSGTGGPTEAFF.

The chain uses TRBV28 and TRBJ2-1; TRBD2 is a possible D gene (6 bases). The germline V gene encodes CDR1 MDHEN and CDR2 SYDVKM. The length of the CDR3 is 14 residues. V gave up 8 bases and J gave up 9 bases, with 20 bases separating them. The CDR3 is CASRLVSGRGEQFF. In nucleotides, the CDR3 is TGTGCCAGCCGTCTGGTTTCAGGGCGGGGTGAGCAGTTCTTC.

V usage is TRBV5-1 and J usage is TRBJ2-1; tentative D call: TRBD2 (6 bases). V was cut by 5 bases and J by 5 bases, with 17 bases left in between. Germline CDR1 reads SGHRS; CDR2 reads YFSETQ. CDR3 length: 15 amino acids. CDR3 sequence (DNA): TGCGCCAGCAGGGAAGGACTACTGGGGAACAATGAGCAGTTCTTC. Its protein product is CASREGLLGNNEQFF.

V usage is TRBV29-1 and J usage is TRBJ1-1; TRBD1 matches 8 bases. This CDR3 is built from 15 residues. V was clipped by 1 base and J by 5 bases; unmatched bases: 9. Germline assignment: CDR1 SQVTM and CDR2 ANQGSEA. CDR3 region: CSVEGGQGSRTEAFF. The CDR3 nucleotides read TGCAGCGTTGAAGGAGGACAGGGCAGTCGGACTGAAGCTTTCTTT.

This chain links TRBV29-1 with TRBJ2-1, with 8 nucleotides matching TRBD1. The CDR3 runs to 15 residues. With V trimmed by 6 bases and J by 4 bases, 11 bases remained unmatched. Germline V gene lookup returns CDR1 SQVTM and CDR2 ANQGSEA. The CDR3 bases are TGCAGCGTCGGGGGACAGGCACCGGCATACAATGAGCAGTTCTTC. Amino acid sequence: CSVGGQAPAYNEQFF.